This TCR beta chain was retrieved from a study of CD8+ T cells in alopecia areata. Study outcomes and limitations: Especially in alopecia totalis/universalis, lesional scalp showed greater clonality than normal scalp did.

This CDR3 comprises 14 residues. The germline gives CDR1 SGHTS, CDR2 YDEGEE. Trimming cost V 4 bases and J 5 bases; bases outside gene matches: 7. TCR sequencing used cDNA made by reverse transcription of extracted RNA. Here immunoSEQ multiplex PCR was the method, and the copy in TCRdb shows in-frame clones only, minus some. The table has approximately 160,000 clones, less than 80% seen once. Sample treatment: oral pan-JAK inhibitor, 5-10 mg twice daily. To note about this clone: Its target is unknown.

Sequences were derived from CD4+ T cells sorted from blood, sampled at week 24, from a patient treated with tofacitinib. The receptor was derived from a human donor with alopecia areata. This chain links TRBV5-8 with TRBJ1-2; 8 positions match TRBD1. The CDR3 DNA reads as TGTGCCAGCAGCAGAGGACAGGGACTTTATGGCTACACCTTC. Its protein product is CASSRGQGLYGYTF.